This T cell receptor (beta chain) was captured by sequencing in a study of cytomegalovirus exposure and HLA in healthy donors. This clone was detected a few times. Trimming shortened V by 2 bases and J by 5 bases, and 13 bases separated the two germline ends. The CDR3 runs 16 residues. CDR1 MGHRA and CDR2 YSYEKL come from the germline V gene. The PCR made use of 60 Vbeta and 13 Jbeta primers. Here immunoSEQ multiplex PCR was the method, and the copy in TCRdb shows in-frame clones only, minus some. The sample contains approximately 140,000 clones, around 59% of which appear only once. The clonotype comes from a male donor in good health and CMV-seronegative. Source material: PBMCs. The rearrangement links TRBV4-1 to TRBJ1-6; D not certain. The CDR3 sequence is CASSQLPPENNSPLHF. CDR3 coding DNA: TGCGCCAGCAGCCAACTACCCCCCGAAAATAATTCACCCCTCCACTTT.